This TCR beta chain emerged from a study of early T cells in non-severe SARS-CoV-2 infection. For the study at large: Bulk RNA isolated from unsorted whole blood underwent sequencing; chains were not paired.

Study findings and constraints: Database matching using VDJdb favored anti-spike CD8 responses, with private and CD4 specificities left missing.

Using its own MiXCR run on the 5' RACE reads, TCRdb lists one record per CDR3 protein. The sample has more than 25,000 distinct CDR3 sequences; less than 7.5% are singletons. A remark on this clonotype: The antigen is undetermined.

CDR1 is MNHEY and CDR2 is SVGAGI in the germline V gene. The length of the CDR3 is 14 residues. V was cut by 1 base and J by 8 bases, with 12 bases left in between. Input material: whole blood. This TCR derives from an adult who was a healthcare worker with PCR-confirmed SARS-CoV-2 infection or an uninfected control (not recorded which). The chain combines TRBV6-5 with TRBJ2-1; possibly TRBD1 for D (6 bases). The CDR3 nucleotides are TGTGCCAGCAGTTACTTACAGGGCGGCGATGAGCAGTTCTTC. Its translation is CASSYLQGGDEQFF.